The present T cell receptor (beta chain) was sequenced within a study of cytomegalovirus exposure and HLA in healthy donors. Across the study: In an earlier analysis, approximately 120 million unique TCR beta sequences were found from some 200 million T cells.

60 Vbeta and 13 Jbeta primers were used in PCR. Repertoires were generated with immunoSEQ multiplex PCR, while TCRdb's copy carries only in-frame clones and drops some. The sample holds approximately 71,000 clones, around 72% seen once. Trimming took off 0 bases at V and 6 bases at J, with 7 bases between the two ends. CDR1 and CDR2 from the germline V gene are SGHRS and YFSETQ. The CDR3 runs to 14 residues. This TCR was sampled from a woman aged 40 to 49 in good health and CMV-seropositive. Sequencing input: PBMCs. The J gene is TRBJ1-6, the V gene TRBV5-1; possibly TRBD1 for D (6 bases). The CDR3 nucleotides are TGCGCCAGCAGCTTGGACAGGGTTAATTCACCCCTCCACTTT. Translation gives CASSLDRVNSPLHF.